The rows below give T cell receptor beta chains drawn from one sample of a study of Ad26.COV2.S vaccination and SARS-CoV-2 variants. Data came from immunoSEQ multiplex PCR; TCRdb stores just in-frame clones and leaves some out. The profile shows 350,000 to 450,000 clones, 92% of them singletons. The input for sequencing was peripheral blood, taken in a trial of Ad26.COV2.S vaccine versus placebo. The receptors here all came from a person aged 18 to 65 who received the Ad26.COV2.S COVID-19 vaccine or a placebo. The CDR3 runs from the conserved cysteine through the conserved F or W. D genes are given only for firm matches. Size tells how often a clone was seen (once, few, many) or the class of an expanded clone, and some rows leave it out.

len	j_gene	v_gene	abundance	d_gene	CDR3nt	CDR3aa
12	TRBJ2-7	TRBV12-3/TRBV12-4	.	.	TGTGCCAGCAGCGCACCAGCGATCGAGCAGTACTTC	CASSAPAIEQYF
13	TRBJ2-7	TRBV5-1	.	TRBD1	TGCGCCAGCAGCTTGGACAGGGGGTACGAGCAGTACTTC	CASSLDRGYEQYF
15	TRBJ2-5	TRBV7-9	.	TRBD1	TGTGCCAGCAGCGTACCGGGACAGGGAGTAGAGACCCAGTACTTC	CASSVPGQGVETQYF
14	TRBJ1-5	TRBV7-9	.	.	TGTGCCAGCAGCTTAGTTAACACCCTCCAGCCCCAGCATTTT	CASSLVNTLQPQHF
17	TRBJ2-7	TRBV20-1	.	.	TGCAGTGCTAGTTCGGCTTGGACCACTCGAGGCTCCTACGAGCAGTACTTC	CSASSAWTTRGSYEQYF
15	TRBJ2-7	TRBV5-5	.	.	TGTGCCAGCAGCCTCTGGGACACAGGAGCCTACGAGCAGTACTTC	CASSLWDTGAYEQYF
14	TRBJ2-5	TRBV7-9	.	.	TGTGCCAGCAGCTTAGCGCTACTTCAAGAGACCCAGTACTTC	CASSLALLQETQYF
16	TRBJ1-4	TRBV7-2	.	TRBD1	TGTGCCAGCAGCTCCCCGGGACAGGCTACTAATGAAAAACTGTTTTTT	CASSSPGQATNEKLFF
17	TRBJ2-3	TRBV4-3	.	TRBD1	TGCGCCAGCAGCCAAGATTTCCGGGACAGGGATCGCGCTACGCAGTATTTT	CASSQDFRDRDRATQYF
14	TRBJ1-2	TRBV5-1	.	.	TGCGCCAGCAGCTTGGCCACAGGGAACTATGGCTACACCTTC	CASSLATGNYGYTF
11	TRBJ1-1	TRBV6-5	.	.	TGTGCCAGCAGCACAACCACTGAAGCTTTCTTT	CASSTTTEAFF
16	TRBJ2-6	TRBV6-2/TRBV6-3	.	.	TGTGCCAGCAGTTATGTCGGATACTCTGGGGCCAACGTCCTGACTTTC	CASSYVGYSGANVLTF
12	TRBJ2-3	TRBV28	.	.	TGTGCCAGCAGCCCGTCGGGGAAGGGCAAGTATTTT	CASSPSGKGKYF
16	TRBJ1-1	TRBV6-1	.	.	TGTGCCAGCAGTGAAAGCCTGACAGGCGTCGGCACTGAAGCTTTCTTT	CASSESLTGVGTEAFF
13	TRBJ1-6	TRBV9	.	.	TGTGCCAGCAGCGTAGTACCAGAGTCACCCCTCCACTTT	CASSVVPESPLHF
15	TRBJ2-2	TRBV30	.	.	TGTGCCTGGACCAATGGGAAGGGTGGCACCGGGGAGCTGTTTTTT	CAWTNGKGGTGELFF
17	TRBJ2-4	TRBV5-6	.	TRBD1	TGTGCCAGCAGCAATCGGGGACAGGGAATAGCCAAAAACATTCAGTACTTC	CASSNRGQGIAKNIQYF
16	TRBJ2-1	TRBV24-1	.	TRBD1	TGTGCCACCAGTGATGCCGGGACAGGGAGATACAATGAGCAGTTCTTC	CATSDAGTGRYNEQFF
13	TRBJ2-7	TRBV28	.	TRBD1	TGTGCCAGCAGCCTTAGGGACAGCTACGAGCAGTACTTC	CASSLRDSYEQYF
16	TRBJ2-1	TRBV7-2	once	TRBD1	TGTGCCAGCAGCTTAGATCTAGACAGGGTCGGTGGTGAGCAGTTCTTC	CASSLDLDRVGGEQFF
17	TRBJ2-7	TRBV21-1	.	.	TGTGCCAGCAGGGGGCCAGATAGAAGAATTGGTTTCAACGAGCAGTACTTC	CASRGPDRRIGFNEQYF
16	TRBJ2-1	TRBV5-1	.	.	TGCGCCAGCAGCTTTGGGGAGACCGCCTCCTACAATGAGCAGTTCTTC	CASSFGETASYNEQFF
14	TRBJ2-1	TRBV7-9	.	TRBD2	TGTGCCAGCAGCTTCTACGGGGGGGCCGCTGAGCAGTTCTTC	CASSFYGGAAEQFF
13	TRBJ1-1	TRBV30	.	.	TGTGCCTGGAGTGTACATGGGGTTCTGGAAGCTTTCTTT	CAWSVHGVLEAFF
12	TRBJ1-2	TRBV3-1/TRBV3-2	few	.	TGTGCCAGCAGCCTAAGGGAACATGGCTACACCTTC	CASSLREHGYTF
14	TRBJ1-2	TRBV11-2	.	.	TGTGCCAGCAGCTTAGGGAGGGGTCCTGTTAGCTACACCTTC	CASSLGRGPVSYTF
15	TRBJ2-5	TRBV4-3	.	.	TGCGCCAGCAGCCAAGGACGGACAGCGCAAGAGACCCAGTACTTC	CASSQGRTAQETQYF
14	TRBJ2-7	TRBV5-1	.	TRBD1	TGCGCCAGCAGCCAAGGGGGCATCACCTACGAGCAGTACTTC	CASSQGGITYEQYF
14	TRBJ1-2	TRBV6-6	.	TRBD1	TGTGCCAGCAGTTACTCCCAGGGGGCGCTTGGCTACACCTTC	CASSYSQGALGYTF
14	TRBJ1-1	TRBV5-8	.	.	TGTGCCAGCAGTCCGACGGGAAGGGGGGCGCGAGCTTTCTTT	CASSPTGRGARAFF